The entry below describes one T cell receptor beta chain. Its specificity is not known. From germline, CDR1 is SGHDT and CDR2 YYEEEE. This CDR3 is 15 amino acids long. Trimming cost V 3 bases and J 3 bases; bases outside gene matches: 9. The sample originates from a study of graft-versus-host responses after intestinal transplantation. Some clones are missing from TCRdb's copy, which holds only in-frame ones; the method was immunoSEQ multiplex PCR. The sample carries approximately 93,000 clones, under 95% recorded once. The sequence was collected from a human donor who was the organ donor for an intestinal transplant. V gene TRBV5-6 combines with J gene TRBJ2-7; 7 positions agree with TRBD2. Sequenced material: unstimulated CD8+ T cells sorted from spleen or lymph node cells, taken before transplant. The CDR3 coding sequence is TGTGCCAGCAGCTACAAGACTAGCTTGCACTACGAGCAGTACTTC. It is translated as CASSYKTSLHYEQYF.